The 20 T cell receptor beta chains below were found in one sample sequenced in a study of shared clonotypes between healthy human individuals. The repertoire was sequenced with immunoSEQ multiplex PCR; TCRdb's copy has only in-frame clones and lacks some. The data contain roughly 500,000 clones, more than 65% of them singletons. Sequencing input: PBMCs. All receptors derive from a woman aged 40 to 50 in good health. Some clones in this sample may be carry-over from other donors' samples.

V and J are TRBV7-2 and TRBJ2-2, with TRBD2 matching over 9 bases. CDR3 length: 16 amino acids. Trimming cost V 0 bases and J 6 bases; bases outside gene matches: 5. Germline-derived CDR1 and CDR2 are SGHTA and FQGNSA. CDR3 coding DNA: TGTGCCAGCAGCTTAGCCTGGCGGGAGGGGGCCGGGGAGCTGTTTTTT. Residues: CASSLAWREGAGELFF.

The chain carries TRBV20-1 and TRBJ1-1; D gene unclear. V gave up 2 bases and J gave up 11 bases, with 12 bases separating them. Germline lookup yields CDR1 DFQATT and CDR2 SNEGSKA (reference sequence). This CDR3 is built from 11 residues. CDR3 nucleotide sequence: TGCAGTGCTAGATCCGCTTTGGGGGCTTTCTTT. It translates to CSARSALGAFF.

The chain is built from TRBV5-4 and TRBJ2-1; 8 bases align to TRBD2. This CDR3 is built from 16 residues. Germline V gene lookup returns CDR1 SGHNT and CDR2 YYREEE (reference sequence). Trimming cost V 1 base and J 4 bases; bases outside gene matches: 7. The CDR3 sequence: CASSLKTGGYYNEQFF. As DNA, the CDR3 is TGTGCCAGCAGCTTGAAAACGGGAGGGTATTACAATGAGCAGTTCTTC.

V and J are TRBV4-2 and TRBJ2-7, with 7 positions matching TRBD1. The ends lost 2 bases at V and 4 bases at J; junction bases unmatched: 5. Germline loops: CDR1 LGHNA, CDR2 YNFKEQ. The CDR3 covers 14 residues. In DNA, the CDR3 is TGTGCCAGCAGCCAACCAGGGACAGATTACGAGCAGTACTTC. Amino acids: CASSQPGTDYEQYF.

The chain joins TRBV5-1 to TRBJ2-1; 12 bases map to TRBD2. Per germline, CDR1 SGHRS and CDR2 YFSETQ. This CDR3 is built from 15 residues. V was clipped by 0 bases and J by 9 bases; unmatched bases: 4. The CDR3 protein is CASSLGLAGGLEQFF. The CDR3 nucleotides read TGCGCCAGCAGCTTGGGGCTAGCGGGAGGGCTTGAGCAGTTCTTC. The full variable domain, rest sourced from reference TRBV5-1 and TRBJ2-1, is KAGVTQTPRYLIKTRGQQVTLSCSPISGHRSVSWYQQTPGQGLQFLFEYFSETQRNKGNFPGRFSGRQFSNSRSEMNVSTLELGDSALYLCASSLGLAGGLEQFFGPGTRLTVL.

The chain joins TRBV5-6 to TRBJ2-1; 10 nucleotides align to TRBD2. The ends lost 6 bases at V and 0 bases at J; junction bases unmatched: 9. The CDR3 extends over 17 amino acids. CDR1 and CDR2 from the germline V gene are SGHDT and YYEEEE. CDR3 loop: CASTLGLAVDSYNEQFF. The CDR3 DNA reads TGTGCCAGCACCCTTGGACTAGCGGTTGACTCCTACAATGAGCAGTTCTTC.

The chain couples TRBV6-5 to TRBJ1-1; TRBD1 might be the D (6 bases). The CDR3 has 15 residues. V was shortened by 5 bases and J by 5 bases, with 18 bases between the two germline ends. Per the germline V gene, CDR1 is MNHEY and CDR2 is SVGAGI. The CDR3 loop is CASSPRLGGLTEAFF. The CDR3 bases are TGTGCCAGCAGTCCCAGACTTGGGGGGCTTACTGAAGCTTTCTTT.

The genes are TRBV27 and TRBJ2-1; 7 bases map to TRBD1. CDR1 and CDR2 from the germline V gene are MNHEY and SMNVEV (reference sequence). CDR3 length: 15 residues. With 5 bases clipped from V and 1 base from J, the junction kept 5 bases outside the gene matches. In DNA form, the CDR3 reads TGTGCCAGCAGTGTAGACAGGGAGTCCTACAATGAGCAGTTCTTC. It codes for CASSVDRESYNEQFF.

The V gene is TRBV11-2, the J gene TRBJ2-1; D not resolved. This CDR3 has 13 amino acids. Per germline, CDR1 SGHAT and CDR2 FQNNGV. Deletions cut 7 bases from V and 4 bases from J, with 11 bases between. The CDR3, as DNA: TGTGCCAGCACCTCGGTCCGGTACAATGAGCAGTTCTTC. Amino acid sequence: CASTSVRYNEQFF.

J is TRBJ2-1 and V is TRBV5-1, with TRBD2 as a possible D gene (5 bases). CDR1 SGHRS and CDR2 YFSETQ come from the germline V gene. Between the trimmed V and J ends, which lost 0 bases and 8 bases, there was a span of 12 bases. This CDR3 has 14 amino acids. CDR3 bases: TGCGCCAGCAGCTTGGTAGGCGGAGGAGATGAGCAGTTCTTC. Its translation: CASSLVGGGDEQFF.

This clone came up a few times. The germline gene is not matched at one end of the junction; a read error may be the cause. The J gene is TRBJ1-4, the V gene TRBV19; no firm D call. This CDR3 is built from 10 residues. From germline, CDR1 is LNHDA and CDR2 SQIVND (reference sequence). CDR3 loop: CASSPRHIPF. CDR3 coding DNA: TGTGCCAGTAGTCCCCGACACATTCCTTTT.

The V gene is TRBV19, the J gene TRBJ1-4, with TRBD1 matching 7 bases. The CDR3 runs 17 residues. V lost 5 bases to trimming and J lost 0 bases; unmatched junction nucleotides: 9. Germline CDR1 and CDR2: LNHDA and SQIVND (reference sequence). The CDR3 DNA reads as TGTGCCAGTAGTGGGTGGAGAGGGACAGCAACTAATGAAAAACTGTTTTTT. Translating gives CASSGWRGTATNEKLFF.

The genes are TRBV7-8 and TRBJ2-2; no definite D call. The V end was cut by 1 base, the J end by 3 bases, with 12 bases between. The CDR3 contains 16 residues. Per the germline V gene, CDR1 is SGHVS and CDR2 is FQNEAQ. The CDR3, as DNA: TGTGCCAGCAGCTTAGTTTCAGGCCAATACACCGGGGAGCTGTTTTTT. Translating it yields CASSLVSGQYTGELFF.

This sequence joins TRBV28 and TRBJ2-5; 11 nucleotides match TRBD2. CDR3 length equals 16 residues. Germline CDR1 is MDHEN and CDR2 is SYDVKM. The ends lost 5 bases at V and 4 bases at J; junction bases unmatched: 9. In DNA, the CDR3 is TGTGCCAGCAGTCCATTAACTAGCGGGAGCTCAGAGACCCAGTACTTC. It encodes CASSPLTSGSSETQYF.

CDR3: CASSEDDAGLAAHSYEQYF. The CDR3 DNA sequence: TGTGCCAGCAGCGAAGACGATGCGGGACTAGCGGCCCACTCCTACGAGCAGTACTTC. The rearrangement uses TRBV9 and TRBJ2-7; 11 positions agree with TRBD2. After removal of 3 bases from V and 0 bases from J, the junction contained 14 bases not matched to a gene. Germline V CDR1 and CDR2: SGDLS, YYNGEE. This CDR3 has 19 amino acids.

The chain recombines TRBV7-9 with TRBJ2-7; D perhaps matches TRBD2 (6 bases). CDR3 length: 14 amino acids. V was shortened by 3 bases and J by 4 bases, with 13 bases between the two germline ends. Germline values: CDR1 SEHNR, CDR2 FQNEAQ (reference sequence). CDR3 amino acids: CASSFGGERYEQYF. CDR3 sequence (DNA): TGTGCCAGCAGCTTCGGAGGGGAGCGGTACGAGCAGTACTTC.

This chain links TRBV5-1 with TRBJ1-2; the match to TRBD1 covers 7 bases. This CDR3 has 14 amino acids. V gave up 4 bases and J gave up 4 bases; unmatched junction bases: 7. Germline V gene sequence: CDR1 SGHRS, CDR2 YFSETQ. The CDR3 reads CASSTTGMGYGYTF. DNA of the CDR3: TGCGCCAGCAGCACGACAGGGATGGGCTATGGCTACACCTTC.

CDR3 DNA: TGTGCCAGCAGCGTCAACAGGGGTATGGCTGAAGCTTTCTTT. This translates into CASSVNRGMAEAFF. The rearrangement links TRBV7-6 to TRBJ1-1; 7 nucleotides agree with TRBD1. Trimming cost V 5 bases and J 6 bases; bases outside gene matches: 9. CDR1 and CDR2 (germline): SGHVS, FNYEAQ. The CDR3 extends over 14 amino acids.

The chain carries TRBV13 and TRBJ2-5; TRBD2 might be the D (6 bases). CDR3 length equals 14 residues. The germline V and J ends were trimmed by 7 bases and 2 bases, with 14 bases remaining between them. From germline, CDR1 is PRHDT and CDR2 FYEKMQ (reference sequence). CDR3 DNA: TGTGCCAGCAAGACTAGAGGACCGCAAGAGACCCAGTACTTC. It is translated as CASKTRGPQETQYF. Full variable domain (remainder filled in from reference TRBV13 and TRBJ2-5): AAGVIQSPRHLIKEKRETATLKCYPIPRHDTVYWYQQGPGQDPQFLISFYEKMQSDKGSIPDRFSAQQFSDYHSELNMSSLELGDSALYFCASKTRGPQETQYFGPGTRLLVL.

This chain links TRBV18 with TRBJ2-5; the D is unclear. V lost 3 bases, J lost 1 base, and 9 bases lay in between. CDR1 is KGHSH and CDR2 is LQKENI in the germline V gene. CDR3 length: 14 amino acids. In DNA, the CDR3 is TGTGCCAGCTCACCTCCGAGACTCCAAGAGACCCAGTACTTC. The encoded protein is CASSPPRLQETQYF. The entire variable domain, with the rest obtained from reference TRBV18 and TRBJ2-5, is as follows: NAGVMQNPRHLVRRRGQEARLRCSPMKGHSHVYWYRQLPEEGLKFMVYLQKENIIDESGMPKERFSAEFPKEGPSILRIQQVVRGDSAAYFCASSPPRLQETQYFGPGTRLLVL.